This TCR beta chain was documented in a study of shared clonotypes between healthy human individuals. CDR3 length: 14 amino acids. V lost 0 bases and J lost 15, with 19 bases in between. The germline V gene has CDR1 SGHDT and CDR2 YYEEEE. In the authors' methods: ImmunoSEQ only sent back junction sequences with no quality scores, so filtering was done differently. Data came from immunoSEQ multiplex PCR; TCRdb stores just in-frame clones and leaves some out. The D gene and trimming were derived from the DNA, and the V and J assignments and clone size from that table. The sample carries around 990,000 clones, 77% recorded once.

The clonotype was recovered from a man younger than 35 in good health. Some clones in this sample may be carry-over from other donors' samples. The sample taken for sequencing was memory CD4+ T cells from PBMCs. The subset denotes: CD45RA-negative fraction. V is TRBV5-6 and J is TRBJ2-1; maybe TRBD2 (5 bases). The CDR3 region has the DNA TGTGCCAGCAGCTTGGGCCGAGTGCGCGGGCCTCCGTTCTTC. Protein product: CASSLGRVRGPPFF.